The clone carrying this T cell receptor beta chain has just a few counts. No antigen is known for it. Through a sample-barcoded 5' primer and a J-beta primer mix, a second PCR was run for about 6 to 11 cycles. Each CDR3 protein is one row after TCRdb ran MiXCR on the 5' RACE reads. The repertoire includes roughly 1,500,000 distinct CDR3 sequences, 30% to 40% of them detected once, and over 9% sits in the top ten. These data come from a study of blood T cells in healthy people across ages. Between the trimmed V and J ends, which lost 8 bases and 3 bases, there was a span of 16 bases. The germline gives CDR1 SGHTA, CDR2 FQGNSA. CDR3 length: 14 residues. General study points: Roughly linear age-related decline in beta diversity appeared, significant by age about 40.

This clonotype originated in a woman in her twenties or thirties in good health. The rearrangement links TRBV7-2 to TRBJ2-5; the D is unclear. Source material: blood. CDR3 coding DNA: TGTGCCAGCCGTAGGACCTGGCCGGAAGAGACCCAGTACTTC. Amino acid sequence: CASRRTWPEETQYF.